This T cell receptor (beta chain) appears in the sequencing data of a study of CD8 T cells in Susac syndrome (dated by TCRdb to the late 2010s). About the investigation overall: Whether CD8+ T cell activation and differentiation in Susac syndrome was antigen driven was tested using repertoire sequencing. The clonality of the CD8+ T cell repertoire was compared across approximately 12 healthy donors, some 14 Susac syndrome patients and under 18 multiple sclerosis patients.

Peripheral blood CD8+ and CD4+ T cells from healthy donors, Susac syndrome patients and multiple sclerosis patients were profiled using high-throughput TCR beta sequencing. Treatment-naive patients with stable or active relapsing-remitting disease fulfilling revised McDonald criteria were used as multiple sclerosis controls. Bulk CD8+ and CD4+ T cells were purified magnetically by negative isolation, whereas CD8+ TEMRA cells were enriched by FACS. Blood was drawn into EDTA tubes, processed within 24 hours, and PBMCs were isolated by density gradient centrifugation. PBMCs intended for TCR sequencing were cryopreserved in liquid nitrogen and thawed later in a water bath at 37 degrees C. The sorted or isolated CD4+, CD8+ and CD8+ TEMRA cells reached a purity of at least 90%. Reading the germline V gene (reference sequence) gives CDR1 LGHDT and CDR2 YNNKEL. The cysteine opens and the phenylalanine closes a CDR3 of 17 amino acids. This entry keeps only the CDR3 DNA: 51 bases, framed from base 1. Trimming costs V 3 bases and J 3 bases, and their ends lie 21 bases apart.

RNA was extracted with the RNeasy kit and roughly 0.45 to 1 ug was reverse transcribed using random hexamers. The immunoSEQ multiplex PCR assay, covering 54 Vbeta and 13 Jbeta segments, was used to amplify TCR beta CDR3 regions. Bias from PCR amplification was corrected by using a synthetic template baseline for primer optimization and for computational correction. The original pipeline was this. Reads were assigned to V, D and J genes according to IMGT and analyzed in immunoSEQ Analyzer, with only productive sequences retained. Clonality was computed as one minus Shannon entropy normalized by log2 of the number of productive unique sequences. Public and private clones were assessed among the 100 most prevalent clones of each patient and control. Clones were defined as Susac-specific if absent from the healthy and MS cohorts, from around 1,100 published viral clones and from other ImmuneACCESS disease sequences. Using fastp trimming at Q25 and MiXCR clonotype assembly, TCRdb reanalyzed the public sequencing data and kept in-frame beta chains. A single entry per CDR3 protein holds the most common genes and DNA from its merged rows. None of the V and J calls come from the authors' own analysis; TCRdb made them. For this sample the table gives approximately 150,000 distinct CDR3 sequences, of which around 80% were detected only once. The ten biggest clones cover roughly 0.48% of the sample.

What the research found in general, with its limitations: The number of individuals in the TCR sequencing and HLA analysis was acknowledged as relatively small.

Worth noting for this clonotype: There is no known antigen for this receptor. No much larger clone exists at a distance of one base, and base qualities are not known.

The receptor was derived from a human donor with multiple sclerosis. Recombination connected TRBV3-1 to TRBJ2-7; possibly the D gene is TRBD1, per 6 matching bases. Source material: CD8+ T cells from PBMCs. DNA sequence: TGTGCCAGCAGCCACCAGGGGAAGGGATACAGGGACTACGAGCAGTACTTC. This yields the protein CASSHQGKGYRDYEQYF.